The present T cell receptor beta chain was sequenced within a study of low-dose radiotherapy and immunotherapy resistance in tumors. Alpha- and beta-chain coverage of first-strand cDNA came from TRAV- and TRBV-specific primers. TCRs were amplified for 15 to 25 PCR cycles with a constant-region primer and V-primer adapter. TCRdb re-called the reads with MiXCR, one entry per CDR3 protein. This sample has about 64,000 distinct CDR3 sequences, with more than 25% found just once. The J segment lost 2 bases and the V segment lost 3 bases, leaving 5 bases of the junction unmatched. The CDR3 sequence is 15 residues long. Germline lookup yields CDR1 SGDLS and CDR2 YYNGEE. In its sample, this clonotype was seen many times. Time point specified: before trial treatment. The patients who were eligible all carried advanced solid tumors that lacked tumor-infiltrating lymphocytes, meaning the tumors were TIL-negative.

The TCR originated in a male donor with rectosigmoid adenocarcinoma. This material consisted of PBMCs, taken before treatment. The chain joins TRBV9 to TRBJ2-3; 8 positions agree with TRBD2. CDR3 bases: TGTGCCAGCAGCGCGCGGGGGGCCGACACAGATACGCAGTATTTT. It is translated as CASSARGADTDTQYF.